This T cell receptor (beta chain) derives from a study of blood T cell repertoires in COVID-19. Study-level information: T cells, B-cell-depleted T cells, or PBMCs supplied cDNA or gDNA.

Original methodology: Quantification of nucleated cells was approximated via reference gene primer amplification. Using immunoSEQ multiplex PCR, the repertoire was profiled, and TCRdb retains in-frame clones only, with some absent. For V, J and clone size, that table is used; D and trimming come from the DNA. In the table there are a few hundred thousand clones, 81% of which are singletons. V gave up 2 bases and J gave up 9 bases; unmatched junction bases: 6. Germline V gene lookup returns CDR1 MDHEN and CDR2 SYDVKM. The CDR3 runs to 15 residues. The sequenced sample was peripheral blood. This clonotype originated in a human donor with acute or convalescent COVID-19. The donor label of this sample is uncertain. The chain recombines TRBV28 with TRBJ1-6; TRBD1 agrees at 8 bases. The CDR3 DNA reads TGTGCCAGCAGTTTAAGGACAGGGAGTGCTTCACCCCTCCACTTT. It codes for CASSLRTGSASPLHF.